The 19 T cell receptor beta chains presented below share a single source sample, sequenced in a study of Ad26.COV2.S vaccination and SARS-CoV-2 variants. TCRdb keeps only in-frame clones here, not all; method: immunoSEQ multiplex PCR. The sample contains 350,000 to 400,000 clones, 88% of which appear only once. Documented treatment: roughly 19 received Ad26.COV2.S at low or high dose, single or two shots; roughly five received placebo; per-sample allocation not given. Samples analyzed were those drawn on day 63 after the first vaccine or placebo injection. Sequencing used peripheral blood, obtained in a trial of Ad26.COV2.S vaccine versus placebo. These TCRs come from a person aged 18 to 59 who received the Ad26.COV2.S COVID-19 vaccine or a placebo.

This clone was observed a handful of times. V is TRBV5-1 and J is TRBJ2-7, with D unclear. The CDR3 consists of 15 residues. With 0 bases removed from V and 0 bases from J, the gap between germline ends came to 10 bases. Germline V gives CDR1 SGHRS, CDR2 YFSETQ. This CDR3 reads CASSLAGWNSYEQYF. The CDR3 DNA reads TGCGCCAGCAGCTTGGCCGGTTGGAACTCCTACGAGCAGTACTTC.

The chain employs TRBV3-1 (or the pseudogene TRBV3-2) and TRBJ1-1; D gene ambiguous. The CDR3 has 14 amino acids. Germline V gene data show CDR1 as LGHDT and CDR2 as YNNKEL (reference sequence). Trimming left V 1 base short and J 6 bases short, with 12 bases between. CDR3 loop: CASSQVGAGAEAFF. The CDR3 DNA sequence: TGTGCCAGCAGCCAAGTCGGAGCCGGGGCTGAAGCTTTCTTT.

The rearrangement joins TRBV19 to TRBJ2-1; unclear D gene. The CDR3 covers 13 residues. From germline, CDR1 is LNHDA and CDR2 SQIVND (reference sequence). Trimming removed 5 bases at V and 9 bases at J, with 14 bases between. The CDR3 loop is CASSWSAAAEQFF. CDR3 DNA sequence: TGTGCCAGTAGTTGGAGCGCGGCGGCTGAGCAGTTCTTC.

The rearrangement uses TRBV7-9 and TRBJ2-1; 8 bases are shared with TRBD2. Germline CDR1 SEHNR, CDR2 FQNEAQ (reference sequence). CDR3 length: 16 residues. Trimming at V came to 3 bases and at J to 8 bases, leaving 12 bases not matched to a gene. The CDR3 loop is CASSFGSGGPRDEQFF. In DNA, the CDR3 is TGTGCCAGCAGCTTCGGCTCGGGGGGGCCGCGTGATGAGCAGTTCTTC.

V is TRBV28 and J is TRBJ2-3; possible D gene TRBD1, 6 bases. This CDR3 region has 15 residues. V shed 5 bases and J shed 2 bases, with 14 bases lying between them. Germline CDR1 is MDHEN and CDR2 is SYDVKM. The CDR3 DNA reads TGTGCCAGCAGTGGTACAGGGAAGTTCACAGATACGCAGTATTTT. Residues: CASSGTGKFTDTQYF.

The chain recombines TRBV4-1 with TRBJ1-1; D call uncertain. The CDR3 has 15 residues. Germline CDR1 MGHRA, CDR2 YSYEKL. The ends were cut back, 0 bases at V and 3 bases at J, with 11 bases in the middle. The CDR3, as DNA: TGCGCCAGCAGCCAAGACAGTGTTGGGTACACTGAAGCTTTCTTT. Translating it yields CASSQDSVGYTEAFF.

The chain recombines TRBV13 with TRBJ2-7, with D possibly TRBD1 on 5 matching bases. V lost 5 bases and J 2 bases, leaving 13 bases between the germline ends. There are 14 residues in the CDR3. Looked up from germline, CDR1 is PRHDT and CDR2 is FYEKMQ (reference sequence). DNA of the CDR3: TGTGCCAGCAGCCCCCTGGACAAACCCTACGAGCAGTACTTC. Translating gives CASSPLDKPYEQYF. Drawing the rest from reference TRBV13 and TRBJ2-7, the complete variable domain is AAGVIQSPRHLIKEKRETATLKCYPIPRHDTVYWYQQGPGQDPQFLISFYEKMQSDKGSIPDRFSAQQFSDYHSELNMSSLELGDSALYFCASSPLDKPYEQYFGPGTRLTVT.

The chain has TRBV5-4 and TRBJ1-2; D not certain. This CDR3 region has 12 residues. Germline CDR1 and CDR2: SGHNT and YYREEE (reference sequence). Between the trimmed V and J ends, which lost 7 bases and 6 bases, there was a span of 13 bases. CDR3 DNA: TGTGCCAGCTCGAGGGCGGCAGATGGCTACACCTTC. It encodes CASSRAADGYTF.

This clone was seen a single time. Other DNA sequences within the sample encode an identical CDR3. The chain has TRBV5-6 and TRBJ1-2; D is undetermined. Trimming took off 4 bases at V and 2 bases at J, with 9 bases between the two ends. The germline gives CDR1 SGHDT, CDR2 YYEEEE. The CDR3 spans 13 residues. CDR3: CASSLTANYGYTF. For the CDR3, the DNA is TGTGCCAGCAGCCTCACAGCAAACTATGGCTACACCTTC.

The chain employs TRBV5-1 and TRBJ1-1; D gene uncertain. Trimming removed 5 bases from V and 1 base from J, with 12 bases in between. CDR1 and CDR2 from the germline V gene are SGHRS and YFSETQ. The CDR3 covers 14 residues. The CDR3 spells CASSLGIENTEAFF. The CDR3 DNA follows: TGCGCCAGCAGTCTCGGAATAGAGAACACTGAAGCTTTCTTT.

V gene TRBV5-6 combines with J gene TRBJ1-1, with D unclear. Trimming took off 0 bases at V and 11 bases at J, with 14 bases between the two ends. The CDR3 length is 13 residues. The V gene's germline CDR1 is SGHDT and CDR2 YYEEEE. CDR3 residues: CASSLGERIRAFF. Here the CDR3 DNA reads TGTGCCAGCAGCTTGGGAGAGAGGATCCGCGCTTTCTTT.

This rearrangement joins TRBV12-3 or TRBV12-4 to TRBJ2-3; D ambiguous. The CDR3 extends over 13 amino acids. Trimming shortened V by 5 bases and J by 4 bases, and 10 bases separated the two germline ends. The chain's CDR3 is CASSANRADTQYF. In DNA, the CDR3 is TGTGCCAGCAGTGCCAATCGGGCAGATACGCAGTATTTT.

This chain joins TRBV19 and TRBJ1-1, with unresolved D. The CDR3 spans 15 residues. In germline, CDR1 is LNHDA, CDR2 SQIVND (reference sequence). Trimming took off 9 bases at V and 8 bases at J, with 25 bases between the two ends. Here the CDR3 reads CASRHPGEAATEAFF. The CDR3 region has the DNA TGTGCCAGCCGACACCCCGGAGAGGCGGCAACAGAAGCTTTCTTT. The complete variable domain, with remaining parts taken from reference TRBV19 and TRBJ1-1, reads DGGITQSPKYLFRKEGQNVTLSCEQNLNHDAMYWYRQDPGQGLRLIYYSQIVNDFQKGDIAEGYSVSREKKESFPLTVTSAQKNPTAFYLCASRHPGEAATEAFFGQGTRLTVV.

The table lists this clone with a count of one. This chain connects TRBV27 to TRBJ2-7, with a weak D call TRBD2 (6 bases). The CDR3 has 13 amino acids. The germline V gene encodes CDR1 MNHEY and CDR2 SMNVEV (reference sequence). Trimming pared 3 bases from V and 3 bases from J, leaving 9 bases between. The CDR3 region is CASSFRRGYEQYF. The DNA of the CDR3 is TGTGCCAGCAGTTTCAGGCGGGGCTACGAGCAGTACTTC.

V gene TRBV5-4 combines with J gene TRBJ2-6; 8 bases map to TRBD2. The CDR3 is 20 amino acids. Unmatched junction bases numbered 11, after V lost 0 bases and J lost 0 bases. CDR1 is SGHNT, CDR2 YYREEE, per germline (reference sequence). In DNA, the CDR3 is TGTGCCAGCAGCTTGGCCAATCGGCTAGCGGGCCTCTCTGGGGCCAACGTCCTGACTTTC. Its translation is CASSLANRLAGLSGANVLTF.

This clone was counted a single time. V is TRBV11-2 and J is TRBJ2-4; the match to TRBD1 covers 7 bases. V shed 0 bases and J 3 bases; nucleotides not matched to a gene: 11. Germline V gene lookup returns CDR1 SGHAT and CDR2 FQNNGV. The CDR3 runs to 18 residues. CDR3 DNA: TGTGCCAGCAGCTTAGATTCTCTAGGGCAGGGGGTCAAAAACATTCAGTACTTC. The encoded protein is CASSLDSLGQGVKNIQYF.

The V and J genes are TRBV5-1 and TRBJ1-3; no clear D gene. Germline values: CDR1 SGHRS, CDR2 YFSETQ. The length of the CDR3 is 14 residues. V dropped 0 bases and J dropped 0 bases, with 4 bases sitting between them. The CDR3 DNA reads TGCGCCAGCAGCTTGGGACACTCTGGAAACACCATATATTTT. This gives the protein CASSLGHSGNTIYF. Filled out from reference TRBV5-1 and TRBJ1-3, the complete variable domain reads KAGVTQTPRYLIKTRGQQVTLSCSPISGHRSVSWYQQTPGQGLQFLFEYFSETQRNKGNFPGRFSGRQFSNSRSEMNVSTLELGDSALYLCASSLGHSGNTIYFGEGSWLTVV.

The chain combines TRBV25-1 with TRBJ1-2; 8 bases are shared with TRBD1. Germline CDR1 is MGHDK and CDR2 is SYGVNS. The CDR3 runs 15 residues. Trimming cost V 5 bases and J 4 bases; bases outside gene matches: 9. The CDR3 DNA follows: TGTGCCAGCAGTTCCCGGGACAGGTTTTTCTATGGCTACACCTTC. Protein: CASSSRDRFFYGYTF.

This clone was counted between two and nine times. The chain uses TRBV3-1 (or the pseudogene TRBV3-2) and TRBJ1-2; D is possibly TRBD1 (5 bases). Germline-derived CDR1 and CDR2 are LGHDT and YNNKEL (reference sequence). This CDR3 contains 15 residues. Trimming took off 2 bases at V and 0 bases at J, with 10 bases between the two ends. The CDR3 bases are TGTGCCAGCAGCCAAAGGGGAGGTTCTAACTATGGCTACACCTTC. Translated: CASSQRGGSNYGYTF.